This T cell receptor (beta chain) was recovered during a study of T-cell memory formation after mild COVID-19. Germline V lookup: CDR1 WSHSY, CDR2 SAAADI. V lost 2 bases and J 0 bases, leaving 10 bases between the germline ends. This CDR3 comprises 15 residues. TCRdb redid the calling of the 5' RACE reads with MiXCR, one entry per CDR3 protein. The data contain some 250,000 distinct CDR3 sequences, about a sixth of them singletons. Overall study results and limits: Day 15 to 85 contractors were CD4/CD8 balanced; later expanders leaned CD4+.

As to this clonotype: The target antigen is unknown.

This clonotype was obtained from a man younger than 30 who had mild COVID-19 (a few samples of this study predate the infection). Cell type and time point are not known. Sequencing was performed on PBMCs or a T cell subset sorted from them (not recorded which). V and J are TRBV10-2 and TRBJ1-1, with D possibly matching TRBD1 (5 bases). The CDR3 DNA follows: TGCGCCAGCAGTGAGCCGAGACAGATGAACACTGAAGCTTTCTTT. Amino acids: CASSEPRQMNTEAFF.